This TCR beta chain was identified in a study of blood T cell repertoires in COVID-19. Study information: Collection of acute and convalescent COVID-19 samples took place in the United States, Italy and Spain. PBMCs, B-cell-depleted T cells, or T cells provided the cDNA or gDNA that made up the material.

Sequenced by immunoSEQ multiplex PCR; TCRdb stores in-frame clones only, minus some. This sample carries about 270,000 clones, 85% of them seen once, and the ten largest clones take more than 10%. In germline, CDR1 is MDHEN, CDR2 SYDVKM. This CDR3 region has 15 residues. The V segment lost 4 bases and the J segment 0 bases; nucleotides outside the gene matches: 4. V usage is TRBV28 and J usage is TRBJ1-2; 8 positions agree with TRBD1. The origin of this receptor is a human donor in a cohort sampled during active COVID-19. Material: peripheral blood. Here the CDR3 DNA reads TGTGCCAGCAGTTCAGGACAGGGAGCTAACTATGGCTACACCTTC. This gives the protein CASSSGQGANYGYTF.